This T cell receptor (beta chain) was captured in a study of T cells in tuberculosis (dated by TCRdb to 2016 to 2019). Background for the entire study: The study combined CD1B tetramers and high-throughput TCR immunosequencing to characterize T cells specific for the mycobacterial lipid antigen glucose monomycolate (GMM). A South African clinical cohort compared IGRA-negative adolescents, IGRA-positive adolescents with latent tuberculosis and adults with active tuberculosis, 10 to 11 per group. Overall study results and their limits: With the diverse GMM-specific repertoire as input, a classifier achieved roughly 89% accuracy (AUROC 0.90), whereas GEM motif frequencies as input gave 55% to 75% accuracy. Smaller mean NN-distances to GMM-specific TCRs were observed in active tuberculosis TCR-alpha repertoires than in IGRA-negative controls, suggesting clonal expansion of GMM-specific TCRs. Clinical samples were selected based on the availability of cryopreserved specimens, with adults included as active tuberculosis cases and adolescents included as controls. The smaller NN-distances were partly driven by shorter CDR3-alpha lengths in active tuberculosis patients, and the difference for TCR-beta did not reach statistical significance.

Concerning this clone: The clone's antigen remains unknown. The sample holds no much larger clone one base away, and base qualities are not on file.

Taken from cysteine to phenylalanine, the CDR3 has 14 residues. The entry retains the CDR3 DNA only, 42 bases that are in frame from base 1. After removal of 3 bases from V and 7 bases from J, the junction retains 2 bases not matched to a gene. For CDR1 and CDR2, the germline V gene lists SGHRS and YFSETQ. The immunoSEQ multiplex PCR assay was used to generate TCR libraries, with TCR-beta and/or TCR-alpha/delta assays applied to each sample. Amplified TCR libraries were sequenced on the Illumina high-throughput platform. The paper's data handling went like this. Clustering and dimensionality reduction relied on pairwise TCRdist distances among GMM-specific receptors from T cells that were either sorted ex vivo or expanded in vitro. Each clinical repertoire was scored by mean NN-distance, the average TCRdist to the nearest 10% of tetramer-positive reference sequences. GEM TCR motif frequency was calculated as the fraction of unique TCRs that matched known GEM sequences by V/J usage and CDR3 length. Linear discriminant analysis with leave-one-out cross-validation, implemented in scikit-learn, was used to classify active tuberculosis. The clones in this table, taken by TCRdb from immuneACCESS, are in-frame only. Not every clone is retained; where verified, under half of the shortfall comes from an unresolved V gene, and the cause of the rest is unknown. For V, J and clone size, that table is used; D and trimming come from the DNA. The sample has tens of thousands of clones on record, over 90% of them singletons. 6.5% to 9% of the sample comes from the top ten.

At study entry, adolescents were screened for latent tuberculosis infection by tuberculin skin test and QuantiFERON-TB GOLD In-Tube IGRA. Unsorted cryopreserved PBMC were immunosequenced, covering on average about 100,000 T cells per clinical donor. Eleven high schools in the Worcester region of the Western Cape, South Africa, served as enrollment sites for adolescents aged 12 to 18 years. Around 10 adolescents infected with M. tuberculosis and approximately ten uninfected adolescents were chosen and matched for age and sex. For the adolescents, PBMC were isolated by density centrifugation from freshly drawn heparinized blood and then cryopreserved.

This TCR was sampled from a donor aged 10-29 years with latent tuberculosis or without tuberculosis infection. Input material: PBMCs. Recombination connected TRBV5-1 to TRBJ1-6, with 9 bases in between that match TRBD1. The bases are TGCGCCAGCAGCTCGACAGGGGGAAATTCACCCCTCCACTTT. The resulting protein is CASSSTGGNSPLHF.